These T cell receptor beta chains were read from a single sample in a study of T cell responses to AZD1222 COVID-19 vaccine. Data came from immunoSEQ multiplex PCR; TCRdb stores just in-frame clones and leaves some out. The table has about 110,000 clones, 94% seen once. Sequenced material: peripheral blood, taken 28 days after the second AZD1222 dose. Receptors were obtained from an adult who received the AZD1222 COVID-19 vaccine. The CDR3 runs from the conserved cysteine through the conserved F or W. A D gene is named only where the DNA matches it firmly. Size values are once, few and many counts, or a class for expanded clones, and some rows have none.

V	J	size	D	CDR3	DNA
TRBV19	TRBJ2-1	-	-	CASSNQPPTFNNEQFF	TGTGCCAGTAGTAACCAACCTCCTACATTTAACAATGAGCAGTTCTTC
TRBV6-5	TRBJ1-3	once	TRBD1	CASSRGGTGGNTIYF	TGTGCCAGCAGTCGGGGCGGGACAGGTGGAAACACCATATATTTT
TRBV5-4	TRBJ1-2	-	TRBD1	CASSGVVGQGIYGYTF	TGTGCCAGCAGCGGGGTGGTAGGACAGGGAATCTATGGCTACACCTTC
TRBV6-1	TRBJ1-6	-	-	CASSYRDNSPLHF	TGTGCCAGCAGTTATAGGGACAATTCACCCCTCCACTTT
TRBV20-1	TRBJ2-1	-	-	CSASKLDREQFF	TGCAGTGCTAGTAAACTAGACCGGGAGCAGTTCTTC
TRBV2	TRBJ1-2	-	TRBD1	CASSQGQAGYTF	TGTGCCAGCAGTCAGGGACAGGCCGGCTACACCTTC
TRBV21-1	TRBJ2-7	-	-	CASSQGGQGSSVGYEQYF	TGTGCCAGCAGCCAAGGGGGACAGGGGAGTTCGGTAGGCTACGAGCAGTACTTC
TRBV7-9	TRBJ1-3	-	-	CASSPEQVIYF	TGTGCCAGCAGTCCAGAACAGGTCATATATTTT
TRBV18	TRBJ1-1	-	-	CASSPPGWNTEAFF	TGTGCCAGCTCACCACCCGGTTGGAACACTGAAGCTTTCTTT
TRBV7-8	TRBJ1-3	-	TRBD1	CASSSTGVSGNTIYF	TGTGCCAGCAGCTCTACAGGGGTTTCTGGAAACACCATATATTTT
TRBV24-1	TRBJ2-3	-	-	CATSDARADTQYF	TGTGCCACCAGTGACGCCCGCGCAGATACGCAGTATTTT
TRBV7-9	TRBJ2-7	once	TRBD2	CASSPRLAGAFYEQYF	TGTGCCAGCAGCCCCCGCCTAGCGGGGGCCTTCTACGAGCAGTACTTC
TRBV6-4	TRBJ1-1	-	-	CASRLDRTNTEAFF	TGTGCCAGCAGACTAGACAGGACGAACACTGAAGCTTTCTTT
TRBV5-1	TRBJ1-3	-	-	CASSLGTAVYSGNTIYF	TGCGCCAGCAGCCTAGGGACGGCCGTTTACTCTGGAAACACCATATATTTT
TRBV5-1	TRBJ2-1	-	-	CASSLVGGQAPSYNEQFF	TGCGCCAGCAGCTTGGTGGGGGGGCAGGCCCCCTCCTACAATGAGCAGTTCTTC
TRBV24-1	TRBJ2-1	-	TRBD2	CATSSRYSGRRNEQFF	TGTGCCACCAGTTCTAGGTATAGCGGGAGAAGGAATGAGCAGTTCTTC
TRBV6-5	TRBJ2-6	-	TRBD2	CASRSGGSGANVLTF	TGTGCCAGCAGATCGGGGGGTTCTGGGGCCAACGTCCTGACTTTC
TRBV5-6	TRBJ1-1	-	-	CASSGGVYTEAFF	TGTGCCAGCAGCGGCGGGGTTTACACTGAAGCTTTCTTT
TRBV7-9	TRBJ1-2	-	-	CASSLRGMYGYTF	TGTGCCAGCAGCTTAAGGGGGATGTATGGCTACACCTTC
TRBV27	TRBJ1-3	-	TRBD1	CASSEHRGLSGNTIYF	TGTGCCAGCAGTGAACACAGGGGGCTCTCTGGAAACACCATATATTTT
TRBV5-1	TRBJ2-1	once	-	CASSLRALEGNEQFF	TGCGCCAGCAGCTTGCGGGCGCTAGAGGGTAATGAGCAGTTCTTC
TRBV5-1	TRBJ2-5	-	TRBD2	CASSLTSSGGETQYF	TGCGCCAGCAGCTTGACGTCCAGCGGGGGGGAGACCCAGTACTTC
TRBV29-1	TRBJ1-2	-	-	CSVGSLGQGKANYGYTF	TGCAGCGTTGGGAGTTTAGGGCAGGGGAAAGCTAACTATGGCTACACCTTC
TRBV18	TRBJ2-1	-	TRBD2	CASSRGTSGSPYNEQFF	TGTGCCAGCTCACGAGGGACTAGCGGGAGCCCCTACAATGAGCAGTTCTTC
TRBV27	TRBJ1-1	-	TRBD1	CASSTATGPGEAFF	TGTGCCAGCAGTACGGCGACAGGGCCGGGTGAAGCTTTCTTT
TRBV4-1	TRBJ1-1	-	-	CASSQDQIRAGLNTEAFF	TGCGCCAGCAGCCAAGATCAAATCAGAGCGGGGTTGAACACTGAAGCTTTCTTT
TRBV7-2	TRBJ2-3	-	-	CASSLERFTDTQYF	TGTGCCAGCAGCTTAGAGCGGTTCACAGATACGCAGTATTTT
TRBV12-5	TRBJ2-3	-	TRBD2	CASGLGGSGGFVTDTQYF	TGTGCTAGTGGTTTAGGGGGGAGCGGGGGTTTTGTCACAGATACGCAGTATTTT
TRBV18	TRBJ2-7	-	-	CASSPRDMSYEQYF	TGTGCCAGCTCACCTCGGGACATGTCCTACGAGCAGTACTTC
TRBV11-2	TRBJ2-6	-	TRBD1	CASSPSDRDNVLTF	TGTGCCAGCAGCCCGTCGGACAGGGATAACGTCCTGACTTTC
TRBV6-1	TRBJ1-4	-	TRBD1	CASSVRQGATNEKLFF	TGTGCCAGCAGTGTCAGACAGGGTGCAACTAATGAAAAACTGTTTTTT
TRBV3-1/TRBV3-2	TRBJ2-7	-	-	CASSQGGGPYEQYF	TGTGCCAGCAGCCAAGGGGGGGGCCCCTACGAGCAGTACTTC
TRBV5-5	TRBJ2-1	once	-	CASSLGAGAYNEQFF	TGTGCCAGCAGCTTGGGGGCGGGGGCATACAATGAGCAGTTCTTC
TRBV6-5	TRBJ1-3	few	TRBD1	CATRMTGGFGNTIYF	TGTGCCACCAGGATGACAGGGGGCTTTGGAAACACCATATATTTT
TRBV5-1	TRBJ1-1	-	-	CASSSSPGGASTEAFF	TGCGCCAGCAGCTCCTCCCCGGGAGGGGCGAGTACTGAAGCTTTCTTT